The present T cell receptor beta chain was sequenced within a study of Graves' ophthalmopathy and Graves' hyperthyroidism. This clonotype has just one count. This CDR3 contains 14 residues. J gave up 3 bases and V 3 bases, and 5 bases lay outside the gene matches. Germline V gene lookup returns CDR1 SGHTA and CDR2 FQGNSA. CDR3 regions of TCR beta were amplified from RNA transcripts. After a first-round RT-PCR with HTBI primers, a second-round multiplex PCR was run. TCRdb independently ran MiXCR on the multiplex PCR reads; one entry per CDR3 protein. This table has some 250,000 distinct CDR3 sequences, around 42% appearing once.

Sequenced sample: peripheral blood. V gene TRBV7-2 combines with J gene TRBJ2-7; 7 nucleotides align to TRBD2. The receptor comes from an adult man with Graves' ophthalmopathy. CDR3 DNA sequence: TGTGCCAGCAGCTTGGGACTAAGAAGCTACGAGCAGTACTTC. Its protein is CASSLGLRSYEQYF.